This T cell receptor beta chain was captured by sequencing in a study of T cell responses to AZD1222 COVID-19 vaccine. Findings and caveats of the study: Across the whole spike, CD4 TCRs peaked at regions 160-218 and 743-854. In a largely white British group with more females than males, clonal diversity was possibly underestimated. Spike-specific TCR depth and breadth grew after two AZD1222 doses.

Data came from immunoSEQ multiplex PCR; TCRdb stores just in-frame clones and leaves some out. The table shows around 260,000 clones, with 80% to 95% occurring only once. A word on this clone: Its specificity is unknown.

This receptor was taken from an adult in good health. The source was peripheral blood, collected on day 0 of AZD1222 vaccination.

Here the CDR3 reads CASSLDLAGAYNEQFF. In nucleotides, the CDR3 is TGCGCCAGCAGCTTGGATCTAGCGGGAGCATACAATGAGCAGTTCTTC. The chain employs TRBV5-1 and TRBJ2-1, with 10 bases identical to TRBD2. After removal of 0 bases from V and 4 bases from J, the junction contained 4 bases not matched to a gene. The CDR3 is 16 residues long. Germline-derived CDR1 and CDR2 are SGHRS and YFSETQ.